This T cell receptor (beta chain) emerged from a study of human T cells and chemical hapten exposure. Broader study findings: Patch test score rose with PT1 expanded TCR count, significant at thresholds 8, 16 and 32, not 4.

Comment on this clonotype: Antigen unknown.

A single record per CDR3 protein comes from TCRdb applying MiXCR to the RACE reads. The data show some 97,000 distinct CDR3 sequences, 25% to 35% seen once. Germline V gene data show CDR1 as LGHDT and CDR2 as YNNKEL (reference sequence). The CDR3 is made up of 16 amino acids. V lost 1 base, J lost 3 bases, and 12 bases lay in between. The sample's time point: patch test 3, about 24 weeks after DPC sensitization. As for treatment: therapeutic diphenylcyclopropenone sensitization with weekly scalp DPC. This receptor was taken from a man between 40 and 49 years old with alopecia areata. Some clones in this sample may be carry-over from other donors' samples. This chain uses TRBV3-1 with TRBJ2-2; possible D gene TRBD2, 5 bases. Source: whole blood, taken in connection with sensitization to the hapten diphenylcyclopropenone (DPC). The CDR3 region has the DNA TGTGCCAGCAGCCAAGGGTCCAGCGGATACACCGGGGAGCTGTTTTTT. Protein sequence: CASSQGSSGYTGELFF.